The rows below give T cell receptor beta chains drawn from one sample of a study of blood T cells in healthy people across ages. TCRdb recomputed calls from the 5' RACE reads with MiXCR, one row per CDR3 protein. The sample records about 680,000 distinct CDR3 sequences, about 52% being singletons. Sequencing was done on a sample of blood. The receptors come from a woman aged 55 to 70 in good health. The CDR3 runs from the conserved cysteine through the conserved F or W. A D gene is named only where the DNA matches it firmly. Clone size is given for some rows only: seen once, a few or many times, or a class if the clone is expanded.

>TRBJ2-5|few|NA|TRBV9
TGTGCCAGCAGCGACCGGGCCACCCAAGGGGAGACCCAGTACTTC
CASSDRATQGETQYF
>TRBJ2-3|NA|NA|TRBV12-3/TRBV12-4
TGTGCCAGCACACTATCAACAGGAGTCACAGATACGCGGTATTTT
CASTLSTGVTDTRYF
>TRBJ2-5|few|TRBD2|TRBV12-3/TRBV12-4
TGTGCCAGCAGTCCCGTTCTAGCGGGAGAGATTTCAGAGACCCAGTACTTC
CASSPVLAGEISETQYF
>TRBJ2-4|NA|NA|TRBV6-6
TGTGCCAGCAGCTTCAGTCAGCCCGCCTACGAGCGGTACTTC
CASSFSQPAYERYF
>TRBJ2-5|NA|NA|TRBV7-9
TGTGCCAGCAGCTTAGAGTCTACAGGAGCTAAGCAGTACTTC
CASSLESTGAKQYF
>TRBJ1-1|NA|TRBD1|TRBV20-1
TGCAGTGCTGGACAGGGGGCTGAAGCTTTCTTT
CSAGQGAEAFF
>TRBJ2-1|NA|TRBD2|TRBV4-1
TGCGCCAGCAGCCACGGGGGGGGATTAAGTAACAATGAGCAGTTCTTC
CASSHGGGLSNNEQFF
>TRBJ2-1|NA|TRBD1|TRBV20-1
TGCAGTGCTAGAGAGTCAGGACAGGGTCGGAATGAGCAGTTCTTC
CSARESGQGRNEQFF
>TRBJ2-7|NA|NA|TRBV20-1
TGCAGTGCTAGACGTCCGGGTCCGTCCTACGAGCAGTACTTC
CSARRPGPSYEQYF
>TRBJ2-7|few|TRBD1|TRBV4-3
TGCGCCAGCAGCCAAGACTGGGGCGGGACAGGTACCGAGCAGTACTTC
CASSQDWGGTGTEQYF
>TRBJ2-7|NA|NA|TRBV20-1
TGCAGTGCTAGTAGGAGCGGCTACGAGCAGTACTTC
CSASRSGYEQYF
>TRBJ1-6|NA|NA|TRBV2
TGTGCCAGCAGCCGAGAGGGACCCCTTCAGGATTCACCCCTCCACTTT
CASSREGPLQDSPLHF
>TRBJ1-2|few|TRBD1|TRBV9
TGTGCCAGCAGCGCGACAGGGGGGCTTGGCTATGGCTACACCTTC
CASSATGGLGYGYTF
>TRBJ1-4|NA|NA|TRBV20-1
TGCAGTGCTAGAGATACCTTCGCAACTAATGAAAAACTGTTTTTT
CSARDTFATNEKLFF
>TRBJ2-7|NA|NA|TRBV6-2/TRBV6-3
TGTGCCAGCAGTTACCGACTAGTTACCTACAATGAGCAGTACTTC
CASSYRLVTYNEQYF
>TRBJ2-1|NA|TRBD2|TRBV4-1
TGCGCCAGCAGCCAAGGACCGGCTAGCGGACCCAAATACAATGAGCAGTTCTTC
CASSQGPASGPKYNEQFF
>TRBJ2-7|many|NA|TRBV28
TGTGCCAGCAGCCCCGTTTCGGCTTCCTACGAGCAGTACTTC
CASSPVSASYEQYF
>TRBJ2-5|NA|TRBD1|TRBV5-1
TGCACCAGCAGCATGGGACAGTCAGGAGAGACCCAGTACTTC
CTSSMGQSGETQYF
>TRBJ2-2|few|TRBD1|TRBV20-1
TGCAGTGCTAGAGGGGACAGGAAAAACACCGGGGAGCTGTTTTTT
CSARGDRKNTGELFF
>TRBJ2-1|NA|TRBD2|TRBV20-1
TGCAGTGCTACAACCGGGACTAGCGGGAGGGCCAAACCCCTGTTCTTC
CSATTGTSGRAKPLFF